The 11 T cell receptor beta chains presented below share a single source sample, sequenced in a study of blood T cell repertoires in COVID-19. The assay was immunoSEQ multiplex PCR, and TCRdb's table has in-frame clones only and misses some. The sample carries 150,000 to 190,000 clones, about 79% recorded once. Sequenced: peripheral blood. These receptor sequences come from a woman aged 50 to 65 with acute or convalescent COVID-19.

This clone was observed a few times. V and J are TRBV5-4 and TRBJ1-6, with TRBD1 matching 9 bases. The CDR3 totals 14 residues. CDR1 and CDR2 from the germline V gene are SGHNT and YYREEE (reference sequence). V was pared by 4 bases and J by 6 bases, with 2 bases of the junction left unmatched. The CDR3: CASSEGQGNSPLHF. CDR3 DNA sequence: TGTGCCAGCAGCGAGGGACAGGGTAATTCACCCCTCCACTTT.

The table lists this clone with a few counts. The rearrangement uses TRBV4-3 and TRBJ1-1, with 12 bases aligning to TRBD1. With 0 bases clipped from V and 5 bases from J, the junction kept 10 bases outside the gene matches. CDR3 length equals 18 residues. The germline V gene has CDR1 LGHNA and CDR2 YSLEER. CDR3 region: CASSQEIPGQGAGTEAFF. CDR3 DNA sequence: TGCGCCAGCAGCCAAGAGATCCCGGGACAGGGGGCGGGGACTGAAGCTTTCTTT.

The V and J genes are TRBV2 and TRBJ2-1, with TRBD1 matching 7 bases. The CDR3 loop spans 15 amino acids. Germline V lookup: CDR1 SNHLY, CDR2 FYNNEI. J gave up 0 bases and V 6 bases, and 5 bases lay outside the gene matches. CDR3 coding DNA: TGTGCCAGCAGGGCGGACAGGCTCTCCTACAATGAGCAGTTCTTC. It codes for CASRADRLSYNEQFF.

The CDR3 coding sequence is TGTGCTAGTGGTCCCCGAACAGCGGCGGGGGGATACGAGCAGTACTTC. Translating gives CASGPRTAAGGYEQYF. The V and J genes are TRBV12-5 and TRBJ2-7, with 8 bases aligning to TRBD2. With 5 bases clipped from V and 4 bases from J, the junction kept 13 bases outside the gene matches. Germline V gene lookup returns CDR1 LGHNT and CDR2 FRNRAP. This CDR3 contains 16 residues.

This chain links TRBV6-6 with TRBJ1-1, with 12 bases matching TRBD1. The CDR3 runs to 15 residues. Trimming cost V 5 bases and J 5 bases; bases outside gene matches: 6. Germline CDR1 is MNHNY and CDR2 is SVGAGI (reference sequence). The CDR3 bases are TGTGCCAGCAGTAAGGGACAGGGGGCAGATACTGAAGCTTTCTTT. Amino acids: CASSKGQGADTEAFF.

V is TRBV7-2 and J is TRBJ2-7; 11 nucleotides line up with TRBD2. V lost 1 base and J lost 2; bases outside the gene matches: 4. CDR1 SGHTA and CDR2 FQGNSA come from the germline V gene. The CDR3 spans 16 residues. The CDR3 reads CASSLDATSGAYEQYF. Written as DNA, the CDR3 is TGTGCCAGCAGCTTAGATGCGACTAGCGGGGCCTACGAGCAGTACTTC.

This chain links TRBV5-4 with TRBJ1-6; D remains unclear. The germline CDR1 and CDR2 sequences are SGHNT and YYREEE (reference sequence). The CDR3 spans 13 residues. Trimming removed 4 bases from V and 6 bases from J, with 8 bases in between. The CDR3 loop reads CASSTEGNSPLHF. CDR3 bases: TGTGCCAGCAGCACGGAGGGTAATTCACCCCTCCACTTT.

The chain carries TRBV27 and TRBJ2-7, with TRBD2 matching 8 bases. Trimming cost V 6 bases and J 0 bases; bases outside gene matches: 4. From germline, CDR1 is MNHEY and CDR2 SMNVEV (reference sequence). CDR3 size: 14 residues. The CDR3: CASSRSGGSYEQYF. The CDR3 coding sequence is TGTGCCAGCAGCCGGAGCGGGGGCTCCTACGAGCAGTACTTC.

The chain is built from TRBV27 and TRBJ2-7; 7 nucleotides agree with TRBD2. Unmatched junction bases numbered 6, after V lost 5 bases and J lost 2 bases. This CDR3 is built from 14 residues. Germline V CDR1 and CDR2: MNHEY, SMNVEV (reference sequence). The DNA for the CDR3 is TGTGCCAGCAGTGAGCGGGGACGTCCCTACGAGCAGTACTTC. Translation: CASSERGRPYEQYF.

The chain employs TRBV15 and TRBJ1-2; 7 nucleotides match TRBD1. The CDR3 spans 13 residues. The trim removed 5 bases at V and 7 bases at J, leaving 7 bases unmatched. CDR1 and CDR2 from the germline V gene are LNHNV and YYDKDF (reference sequence). The CDR3 loop is CATSVDRAGGYTF. The CDR3 DNA is TGTGCCACCAGCGTCGACAGGGCGGGTGGCTACACCTTC.

The chain uses TRBV27 and TRBJ2-3, with a weak D call TRBD2 (7 bases). Trimming left V 5 bases short and J 4 bases short, with 19 bases between. The CDR3 consists of 16 residues. CDR1 is MNHEY, CDR2 SMNVEV, per germline (reference sequence). For the CDR3, the DNA is TGTGCCAGCAGTAAATCTGGGGGGGGCGTCCCAGATACGCAGTATTTT. Protein product: CASSKSGGGVPDTQYF.